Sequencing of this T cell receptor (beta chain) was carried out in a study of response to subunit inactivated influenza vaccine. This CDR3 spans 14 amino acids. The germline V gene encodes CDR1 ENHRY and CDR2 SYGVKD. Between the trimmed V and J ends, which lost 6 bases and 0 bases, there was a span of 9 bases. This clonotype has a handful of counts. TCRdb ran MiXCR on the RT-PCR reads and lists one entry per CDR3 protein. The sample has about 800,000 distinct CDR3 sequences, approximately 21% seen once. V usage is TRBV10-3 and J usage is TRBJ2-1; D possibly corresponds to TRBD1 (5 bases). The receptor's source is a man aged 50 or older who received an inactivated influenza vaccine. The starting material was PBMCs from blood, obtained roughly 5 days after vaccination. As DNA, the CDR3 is TGTGCCATCAGGTTCGACAGCTCCTACAATGAGCAGTTCTTC. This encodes CAIRFDSSYNEQFF.